A single sample gave rise to the 17 T cell receptor beta chains below, sequenced in a study of PD-1 blockade in mismatch repair-deficient tumors. Clones were read by immunoSEQ multiplex PCR, and TCRdb kept only the in-frame ones, dropping some. The sample yields some 51,000 clones, about 84% seen once. The specimen was peripheral blood, collected more than 19 weeks after starting pembrolizumab. Every receptor here comes from an adult with mismatch repair-deficient cancer.

The genes are TRBV7-2 and TRBJ1-3; 10 bases align to TRBD1. Germline assignment: CDR1 SGHTA and CDR2 FQGNSA. The CDR3 runs 15 residues. J was trimmed by 3 bases and V by 3 bases; bases with no gene match: 2. The CDR3 coding sequence is TGTGCCAGCAGCTTGGGGACAGGGGATGGAAACACCATATATTTT. Encoded protein: CASSLGTGDGNTIYF. Full variable domain (missing parts from reference TRBV7-2 and TRBJ1-3): GAGVSQSPSNKVTEKGKDVELRCDPISGHTALYWYRQSLGQGLEFLIYFQGNSAPDKSGLPSDRFSAERTGGSVSTLTIQRTQQEDSAVYLCASSLGTGDGNTIYFGEGSWLTVV.

This clone showed up just a few times. The chain recombines TRBV5-1 with TRBJ1-4; D uncertain. From germline, CDR1 is SGHRS and CDR2 YFSETQ. The CDR3 has 13 residues. Trimming left V 0 bases short and J 7 bases short, with 7 bases between. The CDR3 DNA follows: TGCGCCAGCAGCTTGGTACTCGGTGAAAAACTGTTTTTT. Encoded protein: CASSLVLGEKLFF.

The chain links TRBV30 to TRBJ2-7, with TRBD2 matching over 11 bases. Germline CDR1 GTSNPN, CDR2 SVGIG (reference sequence). V gave up 0 bases and J gave up 3 bases; unmatched junction bases: 13. CDR3 length: 18 amino acids. The CDR3 is CAWSVLLAGAENLYEQYF. The CDR3 DNA reads TGTGCCTGGAGTGTACTACTAGCGGGAGCAGAGAACCTCTACGAGCAGTACTTC.

J is TRBJ2-1 and V is TRBV21-1; whether TRBD2, the table's D call, matches the DNA was not checked. TRBV21-1 is marked as a pseudogene. This CDR3 comprises 17 residues. The CDR3 bases are TGTGCCAGCAGCAAAACCCTAGCGGGAGGGATCTACAATGAGCAGTTCTTC. Protein: CASSKTLAGGIYNEQFF.

The genes are TRBV7-9 and TRBJ2-5; 7 bases agree with TRBD1. Germline trimming cut 5 bases from V and 4 bases from J; bases unmatched to any gene: 1. CDR1 and CDR2 from the germline V gene are SEHNR and FQNEAQ (reference sequence). The CDR3 totals 12 residues. The CDR3: CASSRDRETQYF. DNA for the CDR3: TGTGCCAGCAGCCGGGACAGAGAGACCCAGTACTTC. Together with reference TRBV7-9 and TRBJ2-5, the CDR3 gives the full variable domain: DTGVSQNPRHKITKRGQNVTFRCDPISEHNRLYWYRQTLGQGPEFLTYFQNEAQLEKSRLLSDRFSAERPKGSFSTLEIQRTEQGDSAMYLCASSRDRETQYFGPGTRLLVL.

The rearrangement joins TRBV7-2 to TRBJ2-7; tentative D call: TRBD2 (5 bases). Trimming pared 5 bases from V and 2 bases from J, leaving 13 bases between. The germline V gene has CDR1 SGHTA and CDR2 FQGNSA. CDR3 size: 14 residues. The CDR3 loop is CASSPGIGPYEQYF. CDR3 nucleotide sequence: TGTGCCAGCAGCCCCGGGATAGGCCCCTACGAGCAGTACTTC.

The sample holds one count of this clone. One junction end does not reproduce the germline sequence, and a read error may be involved. V usage is TRBV27 and J usage is TRBJ2-7; 7 positions match TRBD1. In germline, CDR1 is MNHEY, CDR2 SMNVEV (reference sequence). The CDR3 has 14 residues. Here the CDR3 reads CATSDHGTAYEQYF. CDR3 nucleotide sequence: TGTGCCACCAGTGACCACGGGACAGCCTACGAGCAGTACTTC.

The chain is built from TRBV18 and TRBJ1-2, with unresolved D. V lost 6 bases and J lost 2, with 10 bases in between. From germline, CDR1 is KGHSH and CDR2 LQKENI. The CDR3 runs 13 residues. The CDR3 protein is CASSKDANYGYTF. Written as DNA, the CDR3 is TGTGCCAGCTCGAAAGACGCCAACTATGGCTACACCTTC.

The genes are TRBV14 and TRBJ1-2; 7 bases agree with TRBD1. With 2 bases clipped from V and 8 bases from J, the junction kept 5 bases outside the gene matches. CDR3 size: 13 residues. Per germline, CDR1 SGHDN and CDR2 FVKESK. DNA for the CDR3: TGTGCCAGCAGCCAAAGGGGGCTCTGGGGCTACACCTTC. It yields the protein CASSQRGLWGYTF.

DNA of the CDR3: TGTGCCAGCAGCGTAAGACAGGGGGCTGACTATGGCTACACCTTC. Protein sequence: CASSVRQGADYGYTF. The rearrangement joins TRBV9 to TRBJ1-2; the match to TRBD1 covers 10 bases. CDR1 and CDR2 (germline): SGDLS, YYNGEE. The CDR3 is 15 amino acids. Trimming at V came to 1 base and at J to 3 bases, leaving 3 bases not matched to a gene.

The gene calls are TRBV2 and TRBJ2-4, with D maybe TRBD1 (6 bases). V was clipped by 11 bases and J by 8 bases, with 22 bases between them. CDR1 is SNHLY, CDR2 FYNNEI, per germline. CDR3 size: 14 residues. The CDR3 coding sequence is TGTGCCGTGCTCCCGACGACAGGACTGGACATTCAGTACTTC. It codes for CAVLPTTGLDIQYF.

The V gene is TRBV19, the J gene TRBJ2-3; 8 nucleotides line up with TRBD1. The CDR3 is 19 residues long. CDR1 LNHDA and CDR2 SQIVND come from the germline V gene (reference sequence). Trimming took 5 bases from V and 4 from J; bases not matched to a gene: 20. CDR3 bases: TGTGCCAGTAGTTCCGACAGGGGTCGTGCACCTATGAGCCCAGATACGCAGTATTTT. It yields the protein CASSSDRGRAPMSPDTQYF.

This clone has just one count. V usage is TRBV6-5 and J usage is TRBJ2-4, with 7 bases matching TRBD1. Germline-derived CDR1 and CDR2 are MNHEY and SVGAGI. The CDR3 runs to 15 residues. Unmatched junction bases numbered 10, after V lost 5 bases and J lost 6 bases. In nucleotides, the CDR3 is TGTGCCAGCAGTAGGGGCGGCAGGGGGACAAACATTCAGTACTTC. Translation: CASSRGGRGTNIQYF.

This clone was seen only once. The chain recombines TRBV6-1 with TRBJ2-5; the D is unclear. The CDR3 extends over 11 amino acids. Germline V lookup: CDR1 MNHNS, CDR2 SASEGT. V lost 2 bases to trimming and J lost 5 bases, with 3 bases between them. The CDR3 is CASSETETQYF. CDR3 sequence (DNA): TGTGCCAGCAGTGAAACGGAGACCCAGTACTTC.

This sequence joins TRBV5-1 and TRBJ2-1; TRBD2 agrees at 9 bases. J was trimmed by 12 bases and V by 3 bases; bases with no gene match: 16. The CDR3 is 16 residues long. Germline lookup yields CDR1 SGHRS and CDR2 YFSETQ. The CDR3 loop reads CASSSSPTSGGDGQFF. DNA for the CDR3: TGCGCCAGCAGCTCCTCACCGACTAGCGGAGGGGATGGGCAGTTCTTC.

This sequence joins TRBV4-1 and TRBJ2-2; 9 bases fit TRBD1. CDR3 size: 17 residues. Germline V gene data show CDR1 as MGHRA and CDR2 as YSYEKL. V trimming: 0 bases; J trimming: 2 bases; junction bases outside the gene matches: 4. The CDR3 loop is CASSQEGTGPNTGELFF. The DNA for the CDR3 is TGCGCCAGCAGCCAAGAAGGGACAGGGCCCAACACCGGGGAGCTGTTTTTT.

V and J are TRBV5-5 and TRBJ1-5, with D hard to call. From germline, CDR1 is SGHKS and CDR2 YYEKEE (reference sequence). Trimming removed 0 bases from V and 4 bases from J, with 8 bases in between. This CDR3 comprises 14 residues. The CDR3 DNA sequence: TGTGCCAGCAGCTTGGTGGCAGAGAATCAGCCCCAGCATTTT. Translating gives CASSLVAENQPQHF. Full variable domain (outside the CDR3, taken from reference TRBV5-5 and TRBJ1-5): DAGVTQSPTHLIKTRGQQVTLRCSPISGHKSVSWYQQVLGQGPQFIFQYYEKEERGRGNFPDRFSARQFPNYSSELNVNALLLGDSALYLCASSLVAENQPQHFGDGTRLSIL.